The next 28 T cell receptor beta chains were all read from a single sample in a study of cytomegalovirus exposure and HLA in healthy donors. A multiplex PCR was run with 60 Vbeta primers and 13 Jbeta primers. Clones were sequenced by immunoSEQ multiplex PCR, and TCRdb holds only the in-frame ones, with some missing. The sample data list about 210,000 clones. Material for sequencing was PBMCs. The receptors shown here come from a woman aged 30 to 39 in good health and CMV-seropositive.

The CDR3 is CASSSRLAGDEQYF. The CDR3, as DNA: TGTGCCAGCAGCTCAAGACTAGCGGGAGACGAGCAGTACTTC. The chain recombines TRBV5-4 with TRBJ2-7; 12 positions match TRBD2. This CDR3 is 14 amino acids long. The V segment lost 3 bases and the J segment 5 bases; nucleotides outside the gene matches: 3. Germline V gives CDR1 SGHNT, CDR2 YYREEE (reference sequence).

The rearrangement uses TRBV6-5 and TRBJ1-3; the match to TRBD1 covers 8 bases. The CDR3 runs 14 residues. The V and J ends lost 6 bases and 4 bases, in that order; junction bases with no gene match: 5. Germline V gives CDR1 MNHEY, CDR2 SVGAGI. The CDR3: CASRRDRPGNTIYF. The CDR3 DNA sequence: TGTGCCAGCAGGCGGGACAGGCCCGGAAACACCATATATTTT.

CDR3 protein: CASSLDGSQETQYF. The CDR3 DNA is TGTGCCAGCAGCTTAGACGGGAGCCAAGAGACCCAGTACTTC. The V and J genes are TRBV7-7 and TRBJ2-5; TRBD2 might be the D (6 bases). This CDR3 has 14 residues. Trimming cost V 1 base and J 1 base, with 7 bases left between them. Germline V lookup: CDR1 SSHAT, CDR2 FNYEAQ (reference sequence).

J is TRBJ1-2 and V is TRBV7-2; D is uncertain. Trimming stripped 5 bases from V and 2 bases from J, with 12 bases between. Germline CDR1 and CDR2: SGHTA and FQGNSA. This CDR3 spans 14 amino acids. CDR3 region: CASSPTPGNYGYTF. The DNA for the CDR3 is TGTGCCAGCAGCCCCACCCCGGGGAACTATGGCTACACCTTC.

This sequence joins TRBV18 and TRBJ1-2; the D gene is possibly TRBD1 (6 bases). Trimming took 3 bases from V and 0 from J, leaving 17 bases between them. This CDR3 spans 17 amino acids. CDR1 is KGHSH and CDR2 is LQKENI in the germline V gene. CDR3 bases: TGTGCCAGCTCACCGATCGAGTCGGCAGGGGCTAACTATGGCTACACCTTC. Amino acid sequence: CASSPIESAGANYGYTF.

This chain links TRBV5-1 with TRBJ2-7; 11 positions match TRBD2. The CDR3 is made up of 16 amino acids. V dropped 1 base and J dropped 4; count of bases not matched to a gene: 7. Germline CDR1 reads SGHRS; CDR2 reads YFSETQ. The CDR3 DNA sequence: TGCGCCAGCAGCTTGACTAGCGGGGGCCCAGGATACGAGCAGTACTTC. It is translated as CASSLTSGGPGYEQYF.

The V and J genes are TRBV4-1 and TRBJ2-3; possibly TRBD2 for D (6 bases). V shed 2 bases and J shed 2 bases, with 8 bases lying between them. This CDR3 contains 14 residues. The germline gives CDR1 MGHRA, CDR2 YSYEKL. The CDR3 reads CASSQRGATDTQYF. The CDR3 nucleotides read TGCGCCAGCAGCCAACGCGGGGCCACAGATACGCAGTATTTT.

The chain couples TRBV30 to TRBJ2-4, with D possibly being TRBD1 (6 bases). Germline-derived CDR1 and CDR2 are GTSNPN and SVGIG (reference sequence). V lost 5 bases, J lost 0 bases, and 14 bases lay in between. There are 15 residues in the CDR3. CDR3 sequence (DNA): TGTGCCTGGGAAAAACCAGGGGAAGCCAAAAACATTCAGTACTTC. This codes for CAWEKPGEAKNIQYF. Filled out from reference TRBV30 and TRBJ2-4, the complete variable domain reads SQTIHQWPATLVQPVGSPLSLECTVEGTSNPNLYWYRQAAGRGLQLLFYSVGIGQISSEVPQNLSASRPQDRQFILSSKKLLLSDSGFYLCAWEKPGEAKNIQYFGAGTRLSVL.

The chain links TRBV5-1 to TRBJ1-1; TRBD1 might be the D (6 bases). CDR1 is SGHRS and CDR2 is YFSETQ in the germline V gene. The CDR3 is made up of 12 amino acids. The V gene lost 2 bases and the J gene lost 8 bases, with 10 bases spanning the gap. CDR3 sequence reads: CASSFGTREAFF. The CDR3 coding sequence is TGCGCCAGCAGCTTCGGGACACGCGAAGCTTTCTTT.

This chain joins TRBV4-3 and TRBJ2-1; D is possibly TRBD2 (5 bases). Per germline, CDR1 LGHNA and CDR2 YSLEER. CDR3 size: 17 residues. The ends were cut back, 2 bases at V and 0 bases at J, with 14 bases in the middle. CDR3 DNA: TGCGCCAGCAGCCAAACAGAGGGCGGCAGCTCCTACAATGAGCAGTTCTTC. It specifies CASSQTEGGSSYNEQFF.

The chain joins TRBV5-4 to TRBJ2-7, with TRBD1 matching 7 bases. The V and J ends lost 4 bases and 0 bases, in that order; junction bases with no gene match: 4. The V gene's germline CDR1 is SGHNT and CDR2 YYREEE (reference sequence). The CDR3 sequence is 14 residues long. This chain's CDR3 is CASSPDRSSYEQYF. CDR3 in DNA: TGTGCCAGCAGCCCGGACAGGAGCTCCTACGAGCAGTACTTC.

The CDR3 coding sequence is TGTGCCAGCAGCTACCAGACAGCGAACACTGAAGCTTTCTTT. Translated: CASSYQTANTEAFF. This chain connects TRBV11-2 to TRBJ1-1; tentatively, D is TRBD1 (5 bases). CDR1 SGHAT and CDR2 FQNNGV come from the germline V gene. This CDR3 contains 14 residues. V shed 4 bases and J shed 1 base, with 10 bases lying between them.

This chain links TRBV28 with TRBJ2-7; weak D call: TRBD2 (6 bases). Deletions cut 3 bases from V and 2 bases from J, with 11 bases between. Germline CDR1 is MDHEN and CDR2 is SYDVKM. The CDR3 consists of 14 residues. The CDR3: CASSFSGVTYEQYF. DNA for the CDR3: TGTGCCAGCAGTTTTTCGGGGGTAACCTACGAGCAGTACTTC.

The rearrangement uses TRBV29-1 and TRBJ2-7; D perhaps matches TRBD2 (5 bases). In germline, CDR1 is SQVTM, CDR2 ANQGSEA. This CDR3 comprises 12 residues. Trimming took off 4 bases at V and 3 bases at J, with 10 bases between the two ends. Written as DNA, the CDR3 is TGCAGCGTTGCGGGGTCACTCTACGAGCAGTACTTC. It codes for CSVAGSLYEQYF.

V usage is TRBV19 and J usage is TRBJ1-5, with 7 nucleotides matching TRBD1. Germline trimming cut 5 bases from V and 1 base from J; bases unmatched to any gene: 5. The CDR3 consists of 15 residues. From germline, CDR1 is LNHDA and CDR2 SQIVND (reference sequence). For the CDR3, the DNA is TGTGCCAGTAGTCCCCGACAGGGCAGCAATCAGCCCCAGCATTTT. Protein product: CASSPRQGSNQPQHF.

The chain employs TRBV19 and TRBJ2-2, with 8 bases fitting TRBD1. V gave up 5 bases and J gave up 1 base; unmatched junction bases: 6. The CDR3 totals 16 residues. Per the germline V gene, CDR1 is LNHDA and CDR2 is SQIVND (reference sequence). The CDR3 coding sequence is TGTGCCAGTAGTGTCCTTGGGACAGGGAACACCGGGGAGCTGTTTTTT. Encoded protein: CASSVLGTGNTGELFF.

The chain combines TRBV5-1 with TRBJ2-3; perhaps TRBD1 as D (6 bases). V lost 4 bases, J lost 4 bases, and 16 bases lay in between. The CDR3 has 15 residues. Per germline, CDR1 SGHRS and CDR2 YFSETQ. CDR3 DNA sequence: TGCGCCAGCAGCACGGCGGGTCAGGGGTCAGATACGCAGTATTTT. Its protein is CASSTAGQGSDTQYF.

The CDR3 sequence: CASGDRGPNQPQHF. Written as DNA, the CDR3 is TGTGCCAGCGGGGACAGGGGTCCCAATCAGCCCCAGCATTTT. V gene TRBV27 combines with J gene TRBJ1-5; 10 nucleotides match TRBD1. V gave up 8 bases and J gave up 3 bases; unmatched junction bases: 4. CDR1 is MNHEY, CDR2 SMNVEV, per germline (reference sequence). This CDR3 has 14 residues.

The chain combines TRBV27 with TRBJ2-7, with D possibly matching TRBD1 (6 bases). The CDR3 runs 13 residues. Looked up from germline, CDR1 is MNHEY and CDR2 is SMNVEV (reference sequence). With 1 base removed from V and 7 bases from J, the gap between germline ends came to 11 bases. In nucleotides, the CDR3 is TGTGCCAGCAGTTTATTGGGGGCTGGGGAGCAGTACTTC. Translated: CASSLLGAGEQYF.

J is TRBJ2-7 and V is TRBV5-1; 9 bases are a match to TRBD1. There are 14 residues in the CDR3. CDR1 is SGHRS, CDR2 YFSETQ, per germline. V gave up 0 bases and J gave up 9 bases; unmatched junction bases: 7. This CDR3 is CASSLGDRARGQYF. In DNA, the CDR3 is TGCGCCAGCAGCTTGGGGGACAGGGCAAGGGGGCAGTACTTC.

The CDR3 reads CASSFHDSMRNGYTF. CDR3 in DNA: TGTGCCAGCAGCTTTCATGACTCAATGAGAAACGGCTACACCTTC. V gene TRBV11-2 combines with J gene TRBJ1-2; D is ambiguous. Trimming shortened V by 3 bases and J by 8 bases, and 19 bases separated the two germline ends. The CDR3 loop spans 15 amino acids. The germline CDR1 and CDR2 sequences are SGHAT and FQNNGV.

V and J are TRBV27 and TRBJ2-5, with D possibly being TRBD1 (6 bases). CDR3 length: 18 amino acids. Trimming shortened V by 1 base and J by 7 bases, and 25 bases separated the two germline ends. Germline CDR1 and CDR2: MNHEY and SMNVEV (reference sequence). CDR3 amino acids: CASSLFAQGVQGLWTQYF. CDR3 nucleotide sequence: TGTGCCAGCAGTTTATTCGCTCAGGGTGTCCAGGGGTTGTGGACCCAGTACTTC.

This chain links TRBV7-2 with TRBJ1-2; 7 bases are a match to TRBD1. This CDR3 is 15 amino acids long. J was trimmed by 3 bases and V by 6 bases; bases with no gene match: 10. Germline V lookup: CDR1 SGHTA, CDR2 FQGNSA. The CDR3 protein is CASRLQGRAYYGYTF. The CDR3 coding sequence is TGTGCCAGCAGGCTACAGGGGCGCGCTTACTATGGCTACACCTTC.

The chain links TRBV7-8 to TRBJ2-5; perhaps TRBD2 as D (6 bases). Germline CDR1 SGHVS, CDR2 FQNEAQ. The V gene lost 5 bases and the J gene lost 2 bases, with 12 bases spanning the gap. CDR3 length: 14 amino acids. The CDR3 DNA reads TGTGCCAGCAGCCGCGGGACGGATCAAGAGACCCAGTACTTC. Amino acids: CASSRGTDQETQYF.

The V call is TRBV27, the J call TRBJ1-5, with a possible D match to TRBD1 (5 bases). This CDR3 has 14 amino acids. Germline values: CDR1 MNHEY, CDR2 SMNVEV (reference sequence). Trimming removed 5 bases at V and 7 bases at J, with 15 bases between. The CDR3 here is CASSIDSVRQPQHF. The CDR3 DNA follows: TGTGCCAGCAGTATTGACAGCGTCAGGCAGCCCCAGCATTTT.

The chain carries TRBV10-3 and TRBJ1-5, with D perhaps TRBD1 (6 bases). Germline V gene lookup returns CDR1 ENHRY and CDR2 SYGVKD. There are 13 residues in the CDR3. The germline V and J ends were trimmed by 6 bases and 4 bases, with 10 bases remaining between them. The CDR3 loop reads CAIRGDTNQPQHF. The DNA for the CDR3 is TGTGCCATCAGGGGGGACACTAATCAGCCCCAGCATTTT.

V is TRBV14 and J is TRBJ2-1; D ambiguous. The CDR3 covers 14 residues. Trimming removed 0 bases at V and 8 bases at J, with 11 bases between. The germline gives CDR1 SGHDN, CDR2 FVKESK. This chain's CDR3 is CASSQEKIVDEQFF. In nucleotides, the CDR3 is TGTGCCAGCAGCCAAGAAAAGATAGTAGATGAGCAGTTCTTC.

V and J are TRBV5-4 and TRBJ2-1; TRBD2 matches at 9 bases. Germline assignment: CDR1 SGHNT and CDR2 YYREEE (reference sequence). The CDR3 sequence is 16 residues long. Trimming removed 4 bases from V and 4 bases from J; junction bases left unmatched: 9. This CDR3 reads CASSPGGSGGYNEQFF. CDR3 bases: TGTGCCAGCAGCCCCGGTGGGAGCGGGGGGTACAATGAGCAGTTCTTC.